Below, 26 T cell receptor beta chains from the same sample are listed, as sequenced in a study of PD-1 blockade in classical Hodgkin lymphoma. Time point specified: cycle 4 day 1 (C4D1), after six to seven weeks of nivolumab. Exposure to brentuximab vedotin varied, and each patient had relapsed following autologous stem cell transplantation. The protocol was immunoSEQ multiplex PCR, while the TCRdb copy is restricted to in-frame clones and leaves out a portion. The profile shows roughly 17,000 clones, under 90% of them singletons. Sequences were derived from peripheral blood mononuclear cells (PBMCs), sampled before the fourth cycle of nivolumab. The receptors here all came from a human donor with classical Hodgkin lymphoma.

V is TRBV5-1 and J is TRBJ2-5; D possibly matches TRBD1 or TRBD2 (5 bases each). This CDR3 comprises 13 residues. Trimming took off 5 bases at V and 4 bases at J, with 12 bases between the two ends. The V gene's germline CDR1 is SGHRS and CDR2 YFSETQ. In nucleotides, the CDR3 is TGCGCCAGCAGACGAGGGGTCTCAGAGACCCAGTACTTC. Translation: CASRRGVSETQYF.

The chain recombines TRBV11-2 with TRBJ2-7; tentatively, D is TRBD1 (7 bases). Germline V gene sequence: CDR1 SGHAT, CDR2 FQNNGV. The CDR3 loop spans 15 amino acids. The germline V and J ends were trimmed by 1 base and 5 bases, with 15 bases remaining between them. CDR3 nucleotides: TGTGCCAGCAGCTTAGTTGGGGTCAGGGGGGACGAGCAGTACTTC. Its translation is CASSLVGVRGDEQYF.

J is TRBJ1-3 and V is TRBV5-1; D is uncertain. The ends were cut back, 7 bases at V and 2 bases at J, with 13 bases in the middle. CDR1 is SGHRS and CDR2 is YFSETQ in the germline V gene. The CDR3 runs to 14 residues. CDR3: CASAEGLTGNTIYF. CDR3 nucleotides: TGCGCCAGCGCCGAAGGCTTAACTGGAAACACCATATATTTT. Filled out from reference TRBV5-1 and TRBJ1-3, the complete variable domain reads KAGVTQTPRYLIKTRGQQVTLSCSPISGHRSVSWYQQTPGQGLQFLFEYFSETQRNKGNFPGRFSGRQFSNSRSEMNVSTLELGDSALYLCASAEGLTGNTIYFGEGSWLTVV.

The chain has TRBV5-1 and TRBJ1-1, with a tentative D call TRBD1 (5 bases). CDR1 and CDR2 (germline): SGHRS, YFSETQ. The ends were cut back, 2 bases at V and 5 bases at J, with 16 bases in the middle. This CDR3 is built from 15 residues. CDR3 amino acids: CASSFTLPGATEAFF. The DNA of the CDR3 is TGCGCCAGCAGCTTCACCCTCCCCGGGGCAACTGAAGCTTTCTTT.

The chain links TRBV7-3 to TRBJ1-1, with D possibly matching TRBD1 (6 bases). The CDR3 has 12 amino acids. In germline, CDR1 is SGHTA, CDR2 FQGTGA. Trimming shortened V by 5 bases and J by 6 bases, and 10 bases separated the two germline ends. CDR3 coding DNA: TGTGCCAGCAGCCAACAGGGAGCTGAAGCTTTCTTT. Residues: CASSQQGAEAFF.

V gene TRBV5-1 combines with J gene TRBJ1-6, with TRBD1 as a possible D gene (5 bases). V was pared by 0 bases and J by 15 bases, with 13 bases between. The CDR3 loop spans 13 amino acids. Per the germline V gene, CDR1 is SGHRS and CDR2 is YFSETQ. CDR3 coding DNA: TGCGCCAGCAGCTTGGCCGGGACTGATAACCTCCACTTT. Translation: CASSLAGTDNLHF.

This sequence joins TRBV2 and TRBJ1-5; D is unclear. The CDR3 has 12 amino acids. Germline V gene lookup returns CDR1 SNHLY and CDR2 FYNNEI. The germline V and J ends were trimmed by 7 bases and 0 bases, with 4 bases remaining between them. The CDR3 region has the DNA TGTGCCAGCACTGATAGCAATCAGCCCCAGCATTTT. Translated: CASTDSNQPQHF.

This chain joins TRBV7-9 and TRBJ1-2, with TRBD1 matching 11 bases. The junction had 6 bases not matched to a gene; V was cut back by 4 bases and J by 8 bases. Germline V gives CDR1 SEHNR, CDR2 FQNEAQ (reference sequence). The CDR3 is 14 residues long. The CDR3 sequence: CASSSTGQGGGYTF. The CDR3 bases are TGTGCCAGCAGCTCAACGGGACAGGGGGGAGGCTACACCTTC.

The rearrangement links TRBV23-1 to TRBJ1-2; D is unclear. TRBV23-1 is treated as an ORF (open reading frame) with a function not yet certain. Trimming took 0 bases from V and 3 from J, leaving 14 bases between them. The CDR3 has 16 residues. The chain's CDR3 is CASSQSSRWEYYGYTF. DNA of the CDR3: TGCGCCAGCAGTCAATCTAGCCGTTGGGAATACTATGGCTACACCTTC.

V and J are TRBV5-1 and TRBJ1-4, with D perhaps TRBD1 (5 bases). CDR3 length: 14 amino acids. Germline V gene lookup returns CDR1 SGHRS and CDR2 YFSETQ. The germline V and J ends were trimmed by 4 bases and 0 bases, with 7 bases remaining between them. The CDR3 nucleotides are TGCGCCAGCAGCGTGACAGCAACTAATGAAAAACTGTTTTTT. Encoded protein: CASSVTATNEKLFF.

V and J are TRBV4-1 and TRBJ1-5; 9 nucleotides agree with TRBD1. This CDR3 comprises 19 residues. Germline-derived CDR1 and CDR2 are MGHRA and YSYEKL. The V segment lost 0 bases and the J segment 0 bases; nucleotides outside the gene matches: 9. CDR3 sequence reads: CASSQDEDRGFTSNQPQHF. The CDR3 bases are TGCGCCAGCAGCCAAGATGAGGACAGGGGTTTTACTAGCAATCAGCCCCAGCATTTT.

The chain links TRBV28 to TRBJ2-7, with a possible D match to TRBD2 (5 bases). V lost 11 bases and J lost 5, with 7 bases in between. The germline V gene has CDR1 MDHEN and CDR2 SYDVKM. The CDR3 runs to 9 residues. The DNA of the CDR3 is TGTGCCTCCGGGGACGAGCAGTACTTC. This gives the protein CASGDEQYF.

This chain links TRBV4-3 with TRBJ2-3, with 11 bases that match TRBD2. The CDR3 is made up of 16 amino acids. The germline CDR1 and CDR2 sequences are LGHNA and YSLEER. J gave up 1 base and V 2 bases, and 2 bases lay outside the gene matches. Here the CDR3 reads CASSQLLAGGTDTQYF. The DNA for the CDR3 is TGCGCCAGCAGCCAACTACTAGCGGGGGGCACAGATACGCAGTATTTT.

The rearrangement joins TRBV7-8 to TRBJ1-5; no clear D gene. CDR1 and CDR2 (germline): SGHVS, FQNEAQ. Deletions cut 6 bases from V and 8 bases from J, with 11 bases between. This CDR3 spans 12 amino acids. CDR3 in amino acids: CASSSPREPQHF. The DNA of the CDR3 is TGTGCCAGCAGTTCCCCGCGGGAGCCCCAGCATTTT. Using reference TRBV7-8 and TRBJ1-5 for the parts outside the CDR3, the full variable domain is GAGVSQSPRYKVAKRGQDVALRCDPISGHVSLFWYQQALGQGPEFLTYFQNEAQLDKSGLPSDRFFAERPEGSVSTLKIQRTQQEDSAVYLCASSSPREPQHFGDGTRLSIL.

The V gene is TRBV7-9, the J gene TRBJ1-3; D is possibly TRBD1 (5 bases). The CDR3 covers 16 residues. Germline CDR1 and CDR2: SEHNR and FQNEAQ (reference sequence). Deletions cut 5 bases from V and 0 bases from J, with 14 bases between. The CDR3 DNA reads as TGTGCCAGCAGCCAAGGAGACAGATCCTCTGGAAACACCATATATTTT. Protein: CASSQGDRSSGNTIYF.

This chain uses TRBV12-5 with TRBJ2-3; TRBD1 agrees at 7 bases. The junction had 5 bases not matched to a gene; V was cut back by 0 bases and J by 8 bases. CDR1 is LGHNT and CDR2 is FRNRAP in the germline V gene. The CDR3 consists of 14 residues. In nucleotides, the CDR3 is TGTGCTAGTGGTTTGGTTCTACCAGGGGGTACGCAGTATTTT. Translation gives CASGLVLPGGTQYF. The complete variable domain, with remaining parts taken from reference TRBV12-5 and TRBJ2-3, reads DARVTQTPRHKVTEMGQEVTMRCQPILGHNTVFWYRQTMMQGLELLAYFRNRAPLDDSGMPKDRFSAEMPDATLATLKIQPSEPRDSAVYFCASGLVLPGGTQYFGPGTRLTVL.

The genes are TRBV4-3 and TRBJ1-2, with a weak D call TRBD1 (6 bases). Germline V gene lookup returns CDR1 LGHNA and CDR2 YSLEER. This CDR3 spans 15 amino acids. The ends were cut back, 0 bases at V and 8 bases at J, with 16 bases in the middle. The CDR3 coding sequence is TGCGCCAGCAGCCAAGATGAGGGGGGCAGAGGAGGCTACACCTTC. This sequence encodes CASSQDEGGRGGYTF.

In regard to this clone: Other DNA sequences of this sample code for an identical CDR3. This chain uses TRBV6-5 with TRBJ1-1; the match to TRBD1 covers 11 bases. CDR1 is MNHEY, CDR2 SVGAGI, per germline. The junction had 5 bases not matched to a gene; V was cut back by 6 bases and J by 5 bases. The CDR3 runs 14 residues. The CDR3, as DNA: TGTGCCAGCAGGTTGGGGACAGGGGGAACTGAAGCTTTCTTT. It translates to CASRLGTGGTEAFF.

CDR3 nucleotides: TGTGCCAGCAGCCTAGTCCCCCCCGGACTCTATGGCTACACCTTC. Translated: CASSLVPPGLYGYTF. The chain couples TRBV7-9 to TRBJ1-2; no clear D. V was clipped by 5 bases and J by 4 bases, with 17 bases between them. Germline V gene lookup returns CDR1 SEHNR and CDR2 FQNEAQ (reference sequence). The CDR3 sequence is 15 residues long.

This clone was counted only a few times. The CDR3 bases are TGTGCCAGCAGTTACGGGCCCAGCTCCTATAATTCACCCCTCCACTTT. Residues: CASSYGPSSYNSPLHF. The V and J genes are TRBV6-6 and TRBJ1-6; D call uncertain. Looked up from germline, CDR1 is MNHNY and CDR2 is SVGAGI (reference sequence). Trimming removed 2 bases from V and 0 bases from J, with 8 bases in between. This CDR3 contains 16 residues.

With regard to this clone: Germline and junction disagree at one end, which may indicate a read error. The chain has TRBV6-1 and TRBJ2-3, with D unclear. The CDR3 is made up of 9 amino acids. Germline loops: CDR1 MNHNS, CDR2 SASEGT. The CDR3 is CASSERFSF. The CDR3 region has the DNA TGTGCCAGCAGTGAGAGGTTCTCTTTT.

CDR3 sequence: CASSQRVGGNTIYF. The CDR3 nucleotides are TGCGCCAGCAGCCAACGGGTCGGGGGAAACACCATATATTTT. The V and J genes are TRBV4-3 and TRBJ1-3, with no clear D. CDR3 size: 14 residues. Trimming took 2 bases from V and 4 from J, leaving 9 bases between them. CDR1 is LGHNA, CDR2 YSLEER, per germline.

The rearrangement uses TRBV19 and TRBJ1-1, with unresolved D. CDR1 and CDR2 from the germline V gene are LNHDA and SQIVND (reference sequence). The CDR3 has 13 amino acids. V was cut by 11 bases and J by 2 bases, with 15 bases left in between. CDR3 in DNA: TGTGCCGCACGACGGACGGCTAACACTGAAGCTTTCTTT. This sequence encodes CAARRTANTEAFF. Full variable domain (outside the CDR3, taken from reference TRBV19 and TRBJ1-1): DGGITQSPKYLFRKEGQNVTLSCEQNLNHDAMYWYRQDPGQGLRLIYYSQIVNDFQKGDIAEGYSVSREKKESFPLTVTSAQKNPTAFYLCAARRTANTEAFFGQGTRLTVV.

This clone was seen a few times. The chain links TRBV5-1 to TRBJ2-6; 7 positions match TRBD1. After removal of 0 bases from V and 1 base from J, the junction contained 10 bases not matched to a gene. This CDR3 is built from 19 residues. Per the germline V gene, CDR1 is SGHRS and CDR2 is YFSETQ. CDR3 protein: CASSLAPGTAPSGANVLTF. Written as DNA, the CDR3 is TGCGCCAGCAGCTTGGCACCCGGGACAGCCCCTTCTGGGGCCAACGTCCTGACTTTC.

The J gene is TRBJ1-2, the V gene TRBV2; no clear D. The CDR3 contains 16 residues. Germline CDR1 reads SNHLY; CDR2 reads FYNNEI. V was pared by 1 base and J by 5 bases, with 17 bases between. This CDR3 is CASSEGLPPNGYGYTF. CDR3 sequence (DNA): TGTGCCAGCAGTGAAGGTCTCCCCCCGAACGGATATGGCTACACCTTC.

This chain joins TRBV5-1 and TRBJ2-2; the D is unclear. The ends were cut back, 1 base at V and 6 bases at J, with 10 bases in the middle. This CDR3 comprises 14 residues. CDR1 SGHRS and CDR2 YFSETQ come from the germline V gene. CDR3 DNA sequence: TGCGCCAGCAGCTTGAAAGGGTCGGCCGGGGAGCTGTTTTTT. This gives the protein CASSLKGSAGELFF. Filled out from reference TRBV5-1 and TRBJ2-2, the complete variable domain reads KAGVTQTPRYLIKTRGQQVTLSCSPISGHRSVSWYQQTPGQGLQFLFEYFSETQRNKGNFPGRFSGRQFSNSRSEMNVSTLELGDSALYLCASSLKGSAGELFFGEGSRLTVL.